The present entry profiles one TCR beta chain with its context. The antigen remains undetermined. The treatment: 15 to 20 received Ad26.COV2.S at low or high dose, single or two shots; roughly 5 received placebo; per-sample allocation not given. Specimen acquisition occurred on day 63 following the initial vaccine or placebo injection. Spike of the Wuhan-strain SARS-CoV-2 was expressed by an Ad26 vector, which formed the vaccine. V lost 0 bases to trimming and J lost 2 bases, with 15 bases between them. CDR1 and CDR2 from the germline V gene are SGHNT and YYREEE (reference sequence). This CDR3 is built from 16 residues. The table came from immunoSEQ multiplex PCR; TCRdb's copy has only in-frame clones and leaves some out. The data show roughly 500,000 clones, 87% seen once. The data derive from a study of Ad26.COV2.S vaccination and SARS-CoV-2 variants. Study summary: Ad26.COV2.S was injected intramuscularly once or twice, 56 days apart.

Study conclusions and caveats: Comparable non-spike TCR breadth was observed in vaccine and placebo recipients. Vaccinees displayed broader spike-specific TCR repertoires than placebo recipients.

The specimen was peripheral blood, collected in a trial of Ad26.COV2.S vaccine versus placebo. This receptor was identified in a person between 18 and 65 years old who received the Ad26.COV2.S COVID-19 vaccine or a placebo. This rearrangement joins TRBV5-4 to TRBJ2-7, with D maybe TRBD2 (6 bases). The CDR3 here is CASSLAGSGPAYEQYF. The CDR3 bases are TGTGCCAGCAGCTTGGCCGGTAGCGGTCCTGCCTACGAGCAGTACTTC.